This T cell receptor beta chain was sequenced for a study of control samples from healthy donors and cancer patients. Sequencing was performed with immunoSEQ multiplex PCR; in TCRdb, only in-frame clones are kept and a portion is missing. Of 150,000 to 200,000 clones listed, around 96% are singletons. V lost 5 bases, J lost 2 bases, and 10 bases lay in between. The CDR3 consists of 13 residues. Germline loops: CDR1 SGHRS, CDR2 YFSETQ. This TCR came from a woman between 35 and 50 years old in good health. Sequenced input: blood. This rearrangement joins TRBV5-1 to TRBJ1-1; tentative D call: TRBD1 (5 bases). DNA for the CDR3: TGCGCCAGCAGGGCCAGGGAAAACACTGAAGCTTTCTTT. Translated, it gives CASRARENTEAFF.